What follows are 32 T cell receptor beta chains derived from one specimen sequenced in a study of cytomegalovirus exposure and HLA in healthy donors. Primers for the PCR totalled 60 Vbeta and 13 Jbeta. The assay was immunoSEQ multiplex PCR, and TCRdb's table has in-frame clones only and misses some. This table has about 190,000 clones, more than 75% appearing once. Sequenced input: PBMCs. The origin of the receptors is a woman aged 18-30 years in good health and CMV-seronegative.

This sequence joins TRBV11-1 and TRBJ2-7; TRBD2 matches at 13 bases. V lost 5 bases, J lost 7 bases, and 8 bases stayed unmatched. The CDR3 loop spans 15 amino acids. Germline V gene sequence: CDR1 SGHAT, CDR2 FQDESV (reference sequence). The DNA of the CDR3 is TGTGCCAGCAGCCCCTCGACTAGCGGGAGGAGGGAGCAGTACTTC. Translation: CASSPSTSGRREQYF.

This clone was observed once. The CDR3 loop is CATTDGGSGNTIYF. DNA of the CDR3: TGTGCCACCACCGACGGGGGGTCCGGAAACACCATATATTTT. This chain connects TRBV19 to TRBJ1-3, with D tentatively TRBD1 (5 bases). The CDR3 contains 14 residues. Germline-derived CDR1 and CDR2 are LNHDA and SQIVND (reference sequence). The V and J ends lost 10 bases and 4 bases respectively, with 17 bases between them.

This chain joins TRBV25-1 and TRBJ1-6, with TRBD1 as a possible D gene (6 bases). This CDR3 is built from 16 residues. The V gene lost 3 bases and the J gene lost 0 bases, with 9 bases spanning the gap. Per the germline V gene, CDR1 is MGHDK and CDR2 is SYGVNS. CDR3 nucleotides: TGTGCCAGCAGTGACTCGGACAGCTCCTATAATTCACCCCTCCACTTT. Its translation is CASSDSDSSYNSPLHF.

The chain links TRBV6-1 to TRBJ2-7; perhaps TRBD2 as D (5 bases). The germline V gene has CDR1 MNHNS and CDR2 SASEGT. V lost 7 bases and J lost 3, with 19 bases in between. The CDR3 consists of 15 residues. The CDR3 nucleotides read TGTGCCAGCATTAGTCGGCTAGCAGTAGACTACGAGCAGTACTTC. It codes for CASISRLAVDYEQYF.

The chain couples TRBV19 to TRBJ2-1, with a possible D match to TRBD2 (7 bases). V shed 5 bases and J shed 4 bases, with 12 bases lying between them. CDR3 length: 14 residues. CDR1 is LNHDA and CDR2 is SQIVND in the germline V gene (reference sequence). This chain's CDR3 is CASSGGGDYNEQFF. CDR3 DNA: TGTGCCAGTAGTGGGGGGGGCGATTACAATGAGCAGTTCTTC.

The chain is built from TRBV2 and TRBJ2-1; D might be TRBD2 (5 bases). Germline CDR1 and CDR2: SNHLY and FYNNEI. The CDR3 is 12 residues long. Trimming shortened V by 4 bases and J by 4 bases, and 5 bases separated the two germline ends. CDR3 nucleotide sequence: TGTGCCAGCAGTGGAGGGTACAATGAGCAGTTCTTC. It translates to CASSGGYNEQFF.

The CDR3 region has the DNA TGTGCCAGCAGCTTCGCGGCAGGGGCTAACTATGGCTACACCTTC. Protein sequence: CASSFAAGANYGYTF. The chain combines TRBV7-8 with TRBJ1-2; TRBD1 is a possible D gene (6 bases). This CDR3 spans 15 amino acids. V was cut by 3 bases and J by 0 bases, with 11 bases left in between. Germline CDR1 SGHVS, CDR2 FQNEAQ.

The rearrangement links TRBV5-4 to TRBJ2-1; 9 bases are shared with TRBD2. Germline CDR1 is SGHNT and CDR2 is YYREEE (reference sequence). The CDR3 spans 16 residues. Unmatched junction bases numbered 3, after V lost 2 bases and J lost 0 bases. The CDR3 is CASSLWRGGSYNEQFF. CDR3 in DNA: TGTGCCAGCAGCTTATGGCGGGGGGGCTCCTACAATGAGCAGTTCTTC.

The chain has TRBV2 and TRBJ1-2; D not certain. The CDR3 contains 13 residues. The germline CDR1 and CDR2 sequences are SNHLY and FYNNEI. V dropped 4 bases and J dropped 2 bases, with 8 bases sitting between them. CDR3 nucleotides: TGTGCCAGCAGTGGACAAGTCAACTATGGCTACACCTTC. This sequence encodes CASSGQVNYGYTF.

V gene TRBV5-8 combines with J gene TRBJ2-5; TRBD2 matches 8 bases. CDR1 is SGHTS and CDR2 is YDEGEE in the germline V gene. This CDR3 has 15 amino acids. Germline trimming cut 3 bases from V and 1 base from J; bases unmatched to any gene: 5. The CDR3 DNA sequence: TGTGCCAGCAGCTCGGGACTAGACCTCCAAGAGACCCAGTACTTC. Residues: CASSSGLDLQETQYF.

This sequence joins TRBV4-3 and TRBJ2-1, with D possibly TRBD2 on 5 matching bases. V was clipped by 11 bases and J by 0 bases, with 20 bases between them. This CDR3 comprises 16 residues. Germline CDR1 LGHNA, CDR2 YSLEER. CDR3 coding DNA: TGCGCCTCCCGCCCCAGTCTGGGGAGCTCCTACAATGAGCAGTTCTTC. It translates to CASRPSLGSSYNEQFF.

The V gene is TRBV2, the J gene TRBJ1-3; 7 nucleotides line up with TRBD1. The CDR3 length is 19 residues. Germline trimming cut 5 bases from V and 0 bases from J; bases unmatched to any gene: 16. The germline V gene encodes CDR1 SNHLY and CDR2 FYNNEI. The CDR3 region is CASSLPYRQGLGSGNTIYF. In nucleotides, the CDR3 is TGTGCCAGCAGTCTCCCATACCGACAGGGACTGGGCTCTGGAAACACCATATATTTT.

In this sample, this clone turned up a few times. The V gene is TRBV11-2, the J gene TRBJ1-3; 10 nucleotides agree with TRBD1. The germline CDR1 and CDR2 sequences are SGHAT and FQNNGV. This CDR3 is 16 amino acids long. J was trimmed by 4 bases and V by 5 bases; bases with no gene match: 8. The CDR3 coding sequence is TGTGCCAGCAGCACCCGACAGGGGGCGAGGGGAAACACCATATATTTT. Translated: CASSTRQGARGNTIYF. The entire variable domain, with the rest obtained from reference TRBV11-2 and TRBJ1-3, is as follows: EAGVAQSPRYKIIEKRQSVAFWCNPISGHATLYWYQQILGQGPKLLIQFQNNGVVDDSQLPKDRFSAERLKGVDSTLKIQPAKLEDSAVYLCASSTRQGARGNTIYFGEGSWLTVV.

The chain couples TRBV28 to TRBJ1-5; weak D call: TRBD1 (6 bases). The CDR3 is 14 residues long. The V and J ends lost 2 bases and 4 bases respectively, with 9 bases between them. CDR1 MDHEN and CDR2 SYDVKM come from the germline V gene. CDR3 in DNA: TGTGCCAGCAGTTTACCACAGGGAAATCAGCCCCAGCATTTT. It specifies CASSLPQGNQPQHF.

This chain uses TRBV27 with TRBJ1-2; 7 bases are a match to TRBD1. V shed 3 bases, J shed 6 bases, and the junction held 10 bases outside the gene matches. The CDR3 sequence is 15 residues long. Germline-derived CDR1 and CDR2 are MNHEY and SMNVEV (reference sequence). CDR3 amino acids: CASSLGSGGRDGYTF. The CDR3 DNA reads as TGTGCCAGCAGTTTGGGATCAGGGGGTAGGGATGGCTACACCTTC.

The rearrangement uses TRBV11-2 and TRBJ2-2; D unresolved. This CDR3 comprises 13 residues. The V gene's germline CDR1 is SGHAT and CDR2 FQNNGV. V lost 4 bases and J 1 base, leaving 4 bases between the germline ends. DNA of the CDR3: TGTGCCAGCAGCTCACAGAACACCGGGGAGCTGTTTTTT. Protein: CASSSQNTGELFF.

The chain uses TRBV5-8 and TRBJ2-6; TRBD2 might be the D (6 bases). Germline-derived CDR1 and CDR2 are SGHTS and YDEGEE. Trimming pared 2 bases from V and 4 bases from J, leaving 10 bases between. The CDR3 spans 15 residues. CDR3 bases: TGTGCCAGCAGCTTAGGAGGGGCCGGGGCCAACGTCCTGACTTTC. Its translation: CASSLGGAGANVLTF.

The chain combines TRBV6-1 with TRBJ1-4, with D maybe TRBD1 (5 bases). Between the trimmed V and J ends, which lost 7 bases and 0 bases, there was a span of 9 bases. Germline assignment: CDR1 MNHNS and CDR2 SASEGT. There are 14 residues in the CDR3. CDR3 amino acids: CASTRQPTNEKLFF. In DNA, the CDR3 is TGTGCCAGCACTCGACAGCCAACTAATGAAAAACTGTTTTTT.

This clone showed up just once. This chain's CDR3 is CASSTQGQGSETQYF. The DNA for the CDR3 is TGTGCCAGCAGTACGCAGGGACAGGGGTCGGAGACCCAGTACTTC. The chain couples TRBV25-1 to TRBJ2-5, with TRBD1 matching over 10 bases. Looked up from germline, CDR1 is MGHDK and CDR2 is SYGVNS. Trimming at V came to 5 bases and at J to 5 bases, leaving 8 bases not matched to a gene. This CDR3 contains 15 residues.

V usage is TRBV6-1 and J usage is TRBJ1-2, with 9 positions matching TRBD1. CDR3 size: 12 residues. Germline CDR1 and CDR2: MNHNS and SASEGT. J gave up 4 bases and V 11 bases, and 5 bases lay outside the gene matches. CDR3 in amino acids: CAGTGFGYGYTF. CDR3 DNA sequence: TGTGCCGGGACAGGGTTTGGCTATGGCTACACCTTC.

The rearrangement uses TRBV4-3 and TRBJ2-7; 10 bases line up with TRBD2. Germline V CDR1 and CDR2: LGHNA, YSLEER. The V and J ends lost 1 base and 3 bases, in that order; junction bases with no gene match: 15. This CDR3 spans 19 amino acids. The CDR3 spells CASSQGPGRASGRYYEQYF. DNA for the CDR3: TGCGCCAGCAGCCAAGGCCCAGGGAGAGCTAGCGGGAGATACTACGAGCAGTACTTC.

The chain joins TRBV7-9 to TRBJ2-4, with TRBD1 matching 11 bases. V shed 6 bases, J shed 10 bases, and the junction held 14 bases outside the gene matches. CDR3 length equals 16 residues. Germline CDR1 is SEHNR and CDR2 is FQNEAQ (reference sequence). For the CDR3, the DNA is TGTGCCAGCAGTAGAGGACAGGGGGCCCTTCTTGGGATTCAGTACTTC. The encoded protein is CASSRGQGALLGIQYF.

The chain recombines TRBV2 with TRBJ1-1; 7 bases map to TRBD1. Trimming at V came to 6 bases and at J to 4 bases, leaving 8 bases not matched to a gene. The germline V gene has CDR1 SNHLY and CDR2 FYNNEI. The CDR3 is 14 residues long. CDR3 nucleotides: TGTGCCAGCAGCCGACAGGGTGGTGGCACTGAAGCTTTCTTT. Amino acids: CASSRQGGGTEAFF. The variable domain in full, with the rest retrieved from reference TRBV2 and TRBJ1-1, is EPEVTQTPSHQVTQMGQEVILRCVPISNHLYFYWYRQILGQKVEFLVSFYNNEISEKSEIFDDQFSVERPDGSNFTLKIRSTKLEDSAMYFCASSRQGGGTEAFFGQGTRLTVV.

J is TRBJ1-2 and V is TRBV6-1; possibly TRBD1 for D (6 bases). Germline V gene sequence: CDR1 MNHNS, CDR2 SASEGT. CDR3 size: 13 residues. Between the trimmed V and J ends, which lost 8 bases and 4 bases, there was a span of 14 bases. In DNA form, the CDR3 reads TGTGCCAGCGCGGACAGCGAGTTCTATGGCTACACCTTC. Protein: CASADSEFYGYTF.

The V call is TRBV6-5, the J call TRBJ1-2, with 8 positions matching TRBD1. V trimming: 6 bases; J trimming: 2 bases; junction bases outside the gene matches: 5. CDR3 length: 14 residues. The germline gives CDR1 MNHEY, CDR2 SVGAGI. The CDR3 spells CASRRQGANYGYTF. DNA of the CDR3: TGTGCCAGCAGGCGTCAGGGGGCGAACTATGGCTACACCTTC.

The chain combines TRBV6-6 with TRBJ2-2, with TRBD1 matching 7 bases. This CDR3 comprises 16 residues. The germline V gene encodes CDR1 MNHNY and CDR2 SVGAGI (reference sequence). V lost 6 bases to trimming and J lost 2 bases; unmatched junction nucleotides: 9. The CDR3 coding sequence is TGTGCCAGCAGCCCGACAGGGCCAACCAACACCGGGGAGCTGTTTTTT. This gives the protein CASSPTGPTNTGELFF.

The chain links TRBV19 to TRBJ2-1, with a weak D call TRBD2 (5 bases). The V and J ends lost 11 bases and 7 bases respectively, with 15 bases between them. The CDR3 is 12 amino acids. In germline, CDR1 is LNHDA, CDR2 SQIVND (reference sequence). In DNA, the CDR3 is TGTGCCGAACGAGGGCTCCTGAATGAGCAGTTCTTC. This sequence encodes CAERGLLNEQFF.

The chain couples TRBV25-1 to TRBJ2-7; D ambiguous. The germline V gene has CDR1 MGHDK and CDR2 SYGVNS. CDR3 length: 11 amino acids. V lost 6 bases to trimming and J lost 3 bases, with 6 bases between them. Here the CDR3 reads CASRTFYEQYF. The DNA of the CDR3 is TGTGCCAGCAGGACTTTCTACGAGCAGTACTTC.

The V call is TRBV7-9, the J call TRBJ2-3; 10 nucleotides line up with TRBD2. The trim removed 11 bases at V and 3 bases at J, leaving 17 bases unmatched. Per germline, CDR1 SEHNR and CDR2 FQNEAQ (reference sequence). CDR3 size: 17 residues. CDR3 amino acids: CAALGASGSSKTDTQYF. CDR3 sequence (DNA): TGTGCCGCACTCGGGGCTAGCGGGAGTTCAAAGACAGATACGCAGTATTTT.

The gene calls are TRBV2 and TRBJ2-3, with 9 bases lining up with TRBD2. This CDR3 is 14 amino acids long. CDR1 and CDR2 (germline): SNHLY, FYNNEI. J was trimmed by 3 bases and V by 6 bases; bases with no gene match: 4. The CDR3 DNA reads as TGTGCCAGCAGGCTCGGACTAGCGACAGATACGCAGTATTTT. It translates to CASRLGLATDTQYF.

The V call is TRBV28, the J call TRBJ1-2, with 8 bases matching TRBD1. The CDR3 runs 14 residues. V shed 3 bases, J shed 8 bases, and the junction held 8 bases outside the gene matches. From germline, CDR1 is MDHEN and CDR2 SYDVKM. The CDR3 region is CASSLMTGVGGYTF. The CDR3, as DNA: TGTGCCAGCAGTTTGATGACAGGGGTTGGGGGCTACACCTTC.

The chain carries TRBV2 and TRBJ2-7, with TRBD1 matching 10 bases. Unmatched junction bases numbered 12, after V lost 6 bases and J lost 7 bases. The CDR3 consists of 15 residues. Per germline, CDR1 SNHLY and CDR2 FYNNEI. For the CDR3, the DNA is TGTGCCAGCAGAGAGCCGGGACAGGGGTCTCGGGAGCAGTACTTC. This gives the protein CASREPGQGSREQYF.